The entry below gives a single T cell receptor beta chain sequence along with its context. Its matching antigen is unknown. Pooling of second doses given at about 4 or about 12 weeks was done. The data stem from a study of T cell responses to AZD1222 COVID-19 vaccine. Study results and caveats: Donor demographics were predominantly white British with a female majority; clonal diversity may be underestimated. Epitopes outside B.1.351 and B.1.1.7 mutated regions reportedly drew nearly half of spike TCRs. It was only a handful of AZD1222 recipients who were seropositive at baseline.

Profiling relied on immunoSEQ multiplex PCR, and the TCRdb table lists in-frame clones only, not all of them. Among almost 70,000 clones listed, 75% to 90% were seen once. CDR3 size: 19 residues. V gave up 0 bases and J gave up 5 bases; unmatched junction bases: 16. Germline loops: CDR1 SGHDT, CDR2 YYEEEE. This chain connects TRBV5-6 to TRBJ2-7; 11 positions agree with TRBD2. The TCR sequence derives from an adult who received the AZD1222 COVID-19 vaccine. The input for sequencing was peripheral blood, taken 28 days after the second AZD1222 dose. The CDR3 nucleotides read TGTGCCAGCAGCTTGGGAAGGGCTAGCGGGAGGCCTGGACAAAACGAGCAGTACTTC. It specifies CASSLGRASGRPGQNEQYF. The full variable domain, its missing parts supplied by reference TRBV5-6 and TRBJ2-7, is DAGVTQSPTHLIKTRGQQVTLRCSPKSGHDTVSWYQQALGQGPQFIFQYYEEEERQRGNFPDRFSGHQFPNYSSELNVNALLLGDSALYLCASSLGRASGRPGQNEQYFGPGTRLTVT.